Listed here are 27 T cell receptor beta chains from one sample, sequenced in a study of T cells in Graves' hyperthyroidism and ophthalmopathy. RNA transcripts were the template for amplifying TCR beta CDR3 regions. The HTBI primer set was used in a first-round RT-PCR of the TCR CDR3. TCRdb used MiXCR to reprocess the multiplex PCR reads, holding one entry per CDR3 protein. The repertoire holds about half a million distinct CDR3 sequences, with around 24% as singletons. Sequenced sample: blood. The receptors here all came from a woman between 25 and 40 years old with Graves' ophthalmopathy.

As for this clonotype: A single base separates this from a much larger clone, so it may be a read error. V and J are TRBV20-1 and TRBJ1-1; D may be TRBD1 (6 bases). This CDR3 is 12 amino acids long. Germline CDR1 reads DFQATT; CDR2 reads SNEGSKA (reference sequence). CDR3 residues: CSARTVRLEACF. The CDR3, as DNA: TGCAGTGCAAGGACAGTTCGACTCGAAGCTTGCTTT.

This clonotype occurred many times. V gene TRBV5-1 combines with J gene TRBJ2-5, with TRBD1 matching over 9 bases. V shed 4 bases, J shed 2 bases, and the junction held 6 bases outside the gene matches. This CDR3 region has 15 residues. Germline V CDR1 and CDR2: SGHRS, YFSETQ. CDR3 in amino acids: CASSQVTGGQETQYF. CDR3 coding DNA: TGCGCCAGCAGCCAGGTGACAGGGGGACAAGAGACCCAGTACTTC.

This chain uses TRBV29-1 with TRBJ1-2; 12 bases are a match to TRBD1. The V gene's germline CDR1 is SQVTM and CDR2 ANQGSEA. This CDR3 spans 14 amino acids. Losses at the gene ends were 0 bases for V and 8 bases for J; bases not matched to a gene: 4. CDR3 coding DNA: TGCAGCGTTGAAGATCCCGGGACAGGGGGCGGCTACACCTTC. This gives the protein CSVEDPGTGGGYTF.

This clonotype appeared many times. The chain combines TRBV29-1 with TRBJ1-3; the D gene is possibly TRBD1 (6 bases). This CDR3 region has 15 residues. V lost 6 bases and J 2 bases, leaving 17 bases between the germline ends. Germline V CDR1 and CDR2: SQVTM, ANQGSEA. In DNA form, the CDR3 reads TGCAGCGTCCGAGGGGGGAGTAGACCTGGAAACACCATATATTTT. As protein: CSVRGGSRPGNTIYF. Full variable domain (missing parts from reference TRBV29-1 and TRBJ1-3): SAVISQKPSRDICQRGTSLTIQCQVDSQVTMMFWYRQQPGQSLTLIATANQGSEATYESGFVIDKFPISRPNLTFSTLTVSNMSPEDSSIYLCSVRGGSRPGNTIYFGEGSWLTVV.

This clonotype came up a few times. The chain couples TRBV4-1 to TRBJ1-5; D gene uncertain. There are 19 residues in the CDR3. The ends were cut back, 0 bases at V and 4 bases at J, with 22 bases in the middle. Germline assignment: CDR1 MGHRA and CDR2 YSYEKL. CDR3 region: CASSQDVSQLGGPNQPQHF. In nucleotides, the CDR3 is TGCGCCAGCAGCCAAGATGTCAGTCAGTTGGGAGGCCCGAATCAGCCCCAGCATTTT.

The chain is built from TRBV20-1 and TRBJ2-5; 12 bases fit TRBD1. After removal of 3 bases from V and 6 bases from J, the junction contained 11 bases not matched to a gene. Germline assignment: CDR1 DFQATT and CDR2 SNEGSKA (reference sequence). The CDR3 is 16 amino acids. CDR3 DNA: TGCAGTGCTAGGGCCACCGGGACAGGGGGCCGAAAGACCCAGTACTTC. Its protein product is CSARATGTGGRKTQYF.

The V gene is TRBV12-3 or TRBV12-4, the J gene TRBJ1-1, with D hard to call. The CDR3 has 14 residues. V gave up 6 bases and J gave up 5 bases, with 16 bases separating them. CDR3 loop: CASSTPRRKTEAFF. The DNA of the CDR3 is TGTGCCAGCAGCACCCCCAGACGGAAAACTGAAGCTTTCTTT.

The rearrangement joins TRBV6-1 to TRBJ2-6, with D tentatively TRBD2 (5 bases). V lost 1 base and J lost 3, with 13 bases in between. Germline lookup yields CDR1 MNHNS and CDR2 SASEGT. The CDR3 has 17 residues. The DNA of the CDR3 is TGTGCCAGCAGTGAAGTGGGGAGACACGGTGGGGCCAACGTCCTGACTTTC. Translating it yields CASSEVGRHGGANVLTF.

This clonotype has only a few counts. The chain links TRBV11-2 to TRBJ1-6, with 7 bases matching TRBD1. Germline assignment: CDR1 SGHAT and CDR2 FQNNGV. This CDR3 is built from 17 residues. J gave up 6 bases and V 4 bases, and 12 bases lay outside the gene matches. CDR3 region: CASSYLNPGQSNSPLHF. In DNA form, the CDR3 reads TGTGCCAGCAGCTACCTTAACCCGGGACAGTCTAATTCACCCCTCCACTTT.

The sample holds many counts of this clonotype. In nucleotides, the CDR3 is TGCAGTGCTCCGGGACAGCTAAACACCGGGGAGCTGTTTTTT. Translated, it gives CSAPGQLNTGELFF. This sequence joins TRBV20-1 and TRBJ2-2; 7 positions match TRBD1. The J segment lost 2 bases and the V segment lost 5 bases, leaving 5 bases of the junction unmatched. The CDR3 has 14 residues. Germline V gene sequence: CDR1 DFQATT, CDR2 SNEGSKA (reference sequence).

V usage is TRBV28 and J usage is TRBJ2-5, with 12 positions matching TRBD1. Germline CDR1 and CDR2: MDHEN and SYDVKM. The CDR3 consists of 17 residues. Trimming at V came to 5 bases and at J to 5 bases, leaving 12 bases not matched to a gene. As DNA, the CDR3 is TGTGCCAGCAGTCCTATATGGGGGACAGGGGGCGAGGAGACCCAGTACTTC. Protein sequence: CASSPIWGTGGEETQYF.

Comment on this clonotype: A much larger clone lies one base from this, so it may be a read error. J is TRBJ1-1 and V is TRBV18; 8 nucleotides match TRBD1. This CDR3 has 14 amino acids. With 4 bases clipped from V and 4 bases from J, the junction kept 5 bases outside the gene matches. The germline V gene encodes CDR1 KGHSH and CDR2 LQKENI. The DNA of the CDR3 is TGTGCCAGCTCACTACAGGGGGAGCTCACTGAAGCTTTCTTT. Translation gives CASSLQGELTEAFF. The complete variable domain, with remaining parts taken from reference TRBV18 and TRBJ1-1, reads NAGVMQNPRHLVRRRGQEARLRCSPMKGHSHVYWYRQLPEEGLKFMVYLQKENIIDESGMPKERFSAEFPKEGPSILRIQQVVRGDSAAYFCASSLQGELTEAFFGQGTRLTVV.

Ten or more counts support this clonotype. The chain's CDR3 is CASSTSDIGGYTF. The CDR3 bases are TGTGCCAGTAGTACCTCGGACATCGGTGGCTACACCTTC. The V and J genes are TRBV19 and TRBJ1-2; possibly TRBD1 for D (5 bases). Between the trimmed V and J ends, which lost 4 bases and 7 bases, there was a span of 13 bases. The CDR3 is made up of 13 amino acids. Germline V gives CDR1 LNHDA, CDR2 SQIVND (reference sequence).

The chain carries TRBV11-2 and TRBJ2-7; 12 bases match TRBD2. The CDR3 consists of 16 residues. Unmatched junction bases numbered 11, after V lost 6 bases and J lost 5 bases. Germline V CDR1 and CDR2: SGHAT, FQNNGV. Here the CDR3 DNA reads TGTGCCAGCAGGAACCCCCTAGCGGGAGGGCCTCACGAGCAGTACTTC. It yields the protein CASRNPLAGGPHEQYF.

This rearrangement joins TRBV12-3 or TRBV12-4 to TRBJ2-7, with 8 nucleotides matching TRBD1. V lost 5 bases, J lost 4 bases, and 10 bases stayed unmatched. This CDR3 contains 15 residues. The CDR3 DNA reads TGTGCCAGCAGTCCCGCGGACAGGGACGGGTACGAGCAGTACTTC. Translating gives CASSPADRDGYEQYF.

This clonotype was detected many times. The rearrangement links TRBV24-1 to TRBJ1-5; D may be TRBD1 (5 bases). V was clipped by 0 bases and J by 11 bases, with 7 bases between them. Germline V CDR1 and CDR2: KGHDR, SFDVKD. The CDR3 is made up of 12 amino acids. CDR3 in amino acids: CATSDLTGTQHF. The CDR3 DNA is TGTGCCACCAGTGATTTGACAGGAACCCAGCATTTT.

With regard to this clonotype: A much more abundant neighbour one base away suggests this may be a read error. The CDR3 region is CASSAGDRNTEAFF. CDR3 sequence (DNA): TGTGCCAGCTCGGCTGGGGACAGGAACACTGAAGCTTTCTTT. The chain has TRBV9 and TRBJ1-1; 7 bases match TRBD1. This CDR3 comprises 14 residues. Germline CDR1 reads SGDLS; CDR2 reads YYNGEE. V lost 7 bases, J lost 1 base, and 7 bases stayed unmatched.

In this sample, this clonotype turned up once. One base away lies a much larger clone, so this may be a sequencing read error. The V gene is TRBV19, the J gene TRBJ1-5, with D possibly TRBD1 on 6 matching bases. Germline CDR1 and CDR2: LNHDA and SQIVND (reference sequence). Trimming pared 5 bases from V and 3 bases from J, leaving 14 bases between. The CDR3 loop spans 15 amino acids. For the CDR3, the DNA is TGTGCCAGTAGTCAGATGGCAGGGGTCAATCAGCCCCAGCATTTT. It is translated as CASSQMAGVNQPQHF.

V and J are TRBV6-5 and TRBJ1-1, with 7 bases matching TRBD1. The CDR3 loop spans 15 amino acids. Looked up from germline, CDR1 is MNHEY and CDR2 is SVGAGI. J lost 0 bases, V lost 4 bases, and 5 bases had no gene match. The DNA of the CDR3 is TGTGCCAGCAGTTTGACAGGGCACGTGAACACTGAAGCTTTCTTT. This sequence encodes CASSLTGHVNTEAFF.

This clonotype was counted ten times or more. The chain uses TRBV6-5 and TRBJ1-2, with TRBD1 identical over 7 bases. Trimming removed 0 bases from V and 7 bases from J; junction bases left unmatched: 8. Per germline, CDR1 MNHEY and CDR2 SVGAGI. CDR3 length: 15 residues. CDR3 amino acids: CASSYSGQGGSGYTF. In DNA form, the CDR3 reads TGTGCCAGCAGTTACTCCGGCCAGGGGGGTTCTGGCTACACCTTC.

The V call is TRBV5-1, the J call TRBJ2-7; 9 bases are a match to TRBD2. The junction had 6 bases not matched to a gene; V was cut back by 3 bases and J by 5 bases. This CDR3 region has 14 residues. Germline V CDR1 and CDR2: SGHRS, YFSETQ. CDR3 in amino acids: CASSSGTSPHEQYF. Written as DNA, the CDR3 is TGCGCCAGCAGCTCCGGGACTAGCCCCCACGAGCAGTACTTC.

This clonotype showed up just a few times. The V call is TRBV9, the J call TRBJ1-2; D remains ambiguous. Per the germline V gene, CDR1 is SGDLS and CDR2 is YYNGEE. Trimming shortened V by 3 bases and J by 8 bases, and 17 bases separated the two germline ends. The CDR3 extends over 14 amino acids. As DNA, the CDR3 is TGTGCCAGCAGCGACCGCGGACCCGACGGGGGCTACACCTTC. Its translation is CASSDRGPDGGYTF.

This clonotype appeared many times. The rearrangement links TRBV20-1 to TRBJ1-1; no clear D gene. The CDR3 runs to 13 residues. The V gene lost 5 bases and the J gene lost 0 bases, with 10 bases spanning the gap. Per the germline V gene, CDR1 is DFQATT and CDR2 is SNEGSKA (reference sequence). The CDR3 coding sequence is TGCAGTGCTCCCATAAACATGAACACTGAAGCTTTCTTT. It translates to CSAPINMNTEAFF.

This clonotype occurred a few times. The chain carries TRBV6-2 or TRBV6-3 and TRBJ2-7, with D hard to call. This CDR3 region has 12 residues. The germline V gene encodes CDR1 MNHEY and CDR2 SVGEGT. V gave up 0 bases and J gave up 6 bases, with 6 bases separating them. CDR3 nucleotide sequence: TGTGCCAGCAGTTACTCGAGACCCGAGCAGTACTTC. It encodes CASSYSRPEQYF.

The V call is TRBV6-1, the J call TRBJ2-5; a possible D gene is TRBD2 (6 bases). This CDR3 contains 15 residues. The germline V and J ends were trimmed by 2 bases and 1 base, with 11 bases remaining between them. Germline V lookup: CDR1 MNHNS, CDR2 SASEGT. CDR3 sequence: CASSETAGTQETQYF. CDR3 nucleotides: TGTGCCAGCAGTGAAACAGCGGGCACCCAAGAGACCCAGTACTTC.

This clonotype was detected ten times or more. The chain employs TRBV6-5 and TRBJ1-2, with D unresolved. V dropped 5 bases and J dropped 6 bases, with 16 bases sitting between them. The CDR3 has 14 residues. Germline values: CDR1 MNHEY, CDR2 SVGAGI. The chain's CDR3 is CASSNWMALDGYTF. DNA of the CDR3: TGTGCCAGCAGTAACTGGATGGCACTGGATGGCTACACCTTC.

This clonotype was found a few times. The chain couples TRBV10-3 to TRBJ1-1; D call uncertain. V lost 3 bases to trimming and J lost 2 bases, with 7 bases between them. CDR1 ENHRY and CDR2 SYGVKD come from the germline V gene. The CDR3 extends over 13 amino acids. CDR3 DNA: TGTGCCATCAGTGAAGAGTTCAACACTGAAGCTTTCTTT. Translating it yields CAISEEFNTEAFF.